The 32 T cell receptor beta chains below come from one sample, sequenced in a study of blood T cell repertoires in COVID-19. The repertoire was sequenced with immunoSEQ multiplex PCR; TCRdb's copy has only in-frame clones and lacks some. In the table there are around 270,000 clones, about 89% of which are singletons. Sequencing used peripheral blood. These receptors were collected from a man aged 25 to 45 with acute or convalescent COVID-19.

The genes are TRBV28 and TRBJ1-2; 8 bases fit TRBD1. V was clipped by 8 bases and J by 7 bases; unmatched bases: 9. Germline loops: CDR1 MDHEN, CDR2 SYDVKM. The CDR3 has 13 residues. The CDR3 here is CASLDRGMVGYTF. The CDR3 bases are TGTGCCAGCCTTGACAGGGGAATGGTTGGCTACACCTTC.

This clone is a singleton in its sample. V is TRBV28 and J is TRBJ1-2; tentatively, D is TRBD1 (5 bases). This CDR3 region has 14 residues. Germline V gene lookup returns CDR1 MDHEN and CDR2 SYDVKM. Trimming removed 1 base from V and 7 bases from J, with 13 bases in between. CDR3: CASSLSPPGGGYTF. The CDR3 DNA follows: TGTGCCAGCAGTTTATCTCCCCCGGGGGGTGGCTACACCTTC.

The DNA of the CDR3 is TGCGCCAGCAGCCATGTGGGGGGGCTTCAGCCCCAGCATTTT. Translating gives CASSHVGGLQPQHF. V is TRBV4-1 and J is TRBJ1-5; possibly TRBD1 for D (6 bases). The CDR3 runs to 14 residues. Germline CDR1 and CDR2: MGHRA and YSYEKL. V was shortened by 3 bases and J by 6 bases, with 12 bases between the two germline ends.

The chain links TRBV9 to TRBJ1-4; 7 bases map to TRBD1. J gave up 7 bases and V 4 bases, and 10 bases lay outside the gene matches. CDR1 and CDR2 from the germline V gene are SGDLS and YYNGEE. This CDR3 comprises 15 residues. For the CDR3, the DNA is TGTGCCAGCAGCTGGCGGACAGGAGAGCGTGAAAAACTGTTTTTT. Its protein product is CASSWRTGEREKLFF.

The genes are TRBV19 and TRBJ2-5; weak D call: TRBD2 (6 bases). Germline V gene sequence: CDR1 LNHDA, CDR2 SQIVND (reference sequence). V was shortened by 3 bases and J by 1 base, with 12 bases between the two germline ends. CDR3 length: 15 amino acids. DNA of the CDR3: TGTGCCAGTAGTATCCAAAGCGGGTCCCAAGAGACCCAGTACTTC. This translates into CASSIQSGSQETQYF.

The CDR3 sequence is CASYRGSLTDTQYF. The CDR3 nucleotides read TGTGCCAGCTACAGGGGTTCCCTCACAGATACGCAGTATTTT. This chain joins TRBV2 and TRBJ2-3; 7 positions match TRBD1. The CDR3 loop spans 14 amino acids. V lost 8 bases, J lost 2 bases, and 7 bases stayed unmatched. Per the germline V gene, CDR1 is SNHLY and CDR2 is FYNNEI.

V gene TRBV28 combines with J gene TRBJ1-3; possibly TRBD1 for D (5 bases). Germline CDR1 is MDHEN and CDR2 is SYDVKM. V was cut by 3 bases and J by 0 bases, with 9 bases left in between. The CDR3 contains 15 residues. The CDR3 sequence: CASSFDSYSGNTIYF. CDR3 coding DNA: TGTGCCAGCAGTTTTGACAGTTACTCTGGAAACACCATATATTTT.

The chain combines TRBV3-1 (or the pseudogene TRBV3-2) with TRBJ1-2; 9 nucleotides line up with TRBD1. With 4 bases clipped from V and 7 bases from J, the junction kept 7 bases outside the gene matches. Per the germline V gene, CDR1 is LGHDT and CDR2 is YNNKEL (reference sequence). The CDR3 sequence is 14 residues long. For the CDR3, the DNA is TGTGCCAGCAGCCGGACAGGGGAGATGCGTGGCTACACCTTC. Translated: CASSRTGEMRGYTF.

The table lists this clone with a few counts. Other DNA sequences in this specimen translate into the identical CDR3. The rearrangement links TRBV28 to TRBJ2-7; perhaps TRBD1 as D (5 bases). The CDR3 sequence is 14 residues long. Trimming stripped 4 bases from V and 0 bases from J, with 10 bases between. Per the germline V gene, CDR1 is MDHEN and CDR2 is SYDVKM. The CDR3 DNA is TGTGCCAGCAGTTCTCCAGGGTACTCCTACGAGCAGTACTTC. It codes for CASSSPGYSYEQYF. Combining the CDR3 with reference TRBV28 and TRBJ2-7 gives the whole variable domain DVKVTQSSRYLVKRTGEKVFLECVQDMDHENMFWYRQDPGLGLRLIYFSYDVKMKEKGDIPEGYSVSREKKERFSLILESASTNQTSMYLCASSSPGYSYEQYFGPGTRLTVT.

V usage is TRBV4-2 and J usage is TRBJ2-3, with TRBD2 matching over 9 bases. Germline V CDR1 and CDR2: LGHNA, YNFKEQ. Losses at the gene ends were 1 base for V and 4 bases for J; bases not matched to a gene: 9. CDR3 length equals 17 residues. The CDR3 spells CASSQGLAGGFADTQYF. Written as DNA, the CDR3 is TGTGCCAGCAGCCAAGGCCTTGCGGGAGGGTTCGCAGATACGCAGTATTTT.

The J gene is TRBJ2-7, the V gene TRBV5-6, with TRBD1 matching 9 bases. The V gene end was trimmed by 5 bases and the J gene end by 6 bases; junction bases not matched to a gene: 15. The CDR3 covers 16 residues. Germline V CDR1 and CDR2: SGHDT, YYEEEE. Here the CDR3 DNA reads TGTGCCAGCAGTACTCCGGGACAGGGTAGGTTGGTCGAGCAGTACTTC. Translated: CASSTPGQGRLVEQYF.

The genes are TRBV28 and TRBJ1-6; D gene uncertain. The CDR3 extends over 17 amino acids. V was trimmed by 4 bases and J by 5 bases, leaving 18 bases between them. Germline V gene data show CDR1 as MDHEN and CDR2 as SYDVKM. The CDR3 loop is CASSWASAGTDNSPLHF. In nucleotides, the CDR3 is TGTGCCAGCAGTTGGGCATCCGCAGGAACGGATAATTCACCCCTCCACTTT.

This chain links TRBV28 with TRBJ1-3, with a possible D match to TRBD1 (5 bases). In germline, CDR1 is MDHEN, CDR2 SYDVKM. This CDR3 region has 15 residues. The V gene lost 8 bases and the J gene lost 4 bases, with 18 bases spanning the gap. The CDR3 loop is CASGGIRAAGNTIYF. The CDR3 region has the DNA TGTGCCAGCGGCGGTATCAGGGCAGCAGGAAACACCATATATTTT.

In its sample, this clone was seen once. The gene calls are TRBV18 and TRBJ1-6, with a weak D call TRBD1 (6 bases). CDR1 is KGHSH, CDR2 LQKENI, per germline. V was trimmed by 2 bases and J by 8 bases, leaving 16 bases between them. This CDR3 region has 16 residues. CDR3 loop: CASSPGFARGDSPLHF. The CDR3 DNA follows: TGTGCCAGCTCACCAGGTTTTGCCAGGGGAGATTCACCCCTCCACTTT.

V is TRBV11-2 and J is TRBJ1-6; 7 bases agree with TRBD1. Losses at the gene ends were 5 bases for V and 7 bases for J; bases not matched to a gene: 8. Looked up from germline, CDR1 is SGHAT and CDR2 is FQNNGV. CDR3 size: 15 residues. CDR3: CASSPGGRGNSPLHF. CDR3 bases: TGTGCCAGCAGCCCCGGTGGCAGGGGGAATTCACCCCTCCACTTT.

V usage is TRBV4-1 and J usage is TRBJ2-1, with D possibly being TRBD2 (5 bases). Germline V gives CDR1 MGHRA, CDR2 YSYEKL. Trimming pared 0 bases from V and 7 bases from J, leaving 13 bases between. The CDR3 is 15 amino acids. The CDR3 DNA follows: TGCGCCAGCAGCCAAGATCACGGGGTGGGGAATGAGCAGTTCTTC. Protein sequence: CASSQDHGVGNEQFF.

The chain employs TRBV6-4 and TRBJ1-5; D is possibly TRBD1 (5 bases). V lost 5 bases and J lost 4, with 9 bases in between. The CDR3 contains 13 residues. The germline CDR1 and CDR2 sequences are MRHNA and SNTAGT. CDR3 sequence reads: CASSQGRNQPQHF. The CDR3 region has the DNA TGTGCCAGCAGTCAGGGAAGAAATCAGCCCCAGCATTTT.

This sequence joins TRBV10-2 and TRBJ2-5; the D gene is possibly TRBD2 (11 bases). Between the trimmed V and J ends, which lost 6 bases and 4 bases, there was a span of 21 bases. The length of the CDR3 is 16 residues. Germline CDR1 WSHSY, CDR2 SAAADI. CDR3: CASRASGRTGGETQYF. The CDR3 DNA is TGCGCCAGCAGGGCTAGCGGGAGGACAGGGGGAGAGACCCAGTACTTC.

The chain uses TRBV7-8 and TRBJ1-5, with 9 nucleotides matching TRBD1. This CDR3 is built from 14 residues. CDR1 is SGHVS and CDR2 is FQNEAQ in the germline V gene. V shed 5 bases and J 6 bases; nucleotides not matched to a gene: 5. The CDR3 region has the DNA TGTGCCAGCAGCCCGCCGGGACAGGGTCAGCCCCAGCATTTT. Its protein product is CASSPPGQGQPQHF.

V usage is TRBV7-8 and J usage is TRBJ2-1; 10 bases line up with TRBD1. The V and J ends lost 8 bases and 6 bases, in that order; junction bases with no gene match: 10. Germline CDR1 and CDR2: SGHVS and FQNEAQ. This CDR3 has 15 amino acids. CDR3 amino acids: CASRQGATSSNEQFF. The CDR3 DNA is TGTGCCAGCCGACAGGGGGCAACCTCTAGCAATGAGCAGTTCTTC.

This clone has just one count. The genes are TRBV6-6 and TRBJ1-5; tentative D call: TRBD1 (6 bases). The CDR3 loop spans 14 amino acids. Germline V CDR1 and CDR2: MNHNY, SVGAGI (reference sequence). Trimming cost V 8 bases and J 6 bases, with 17 bases left between them. CDR3 nucleotides: TGTGCCAGCCATGCGGGGGGCGAGCTTCAGCCCCAGCATTTT. Translation gives CASHAGGELQPQHF.

The J gene is TRBJ1-6, the V gene TRBV28; 7 bases map to TRBD1. V shed 6 bases and J 9 bases; nucleotides not matched to a gene: 5. CDR1 MDHEN and CDR2 SYDVKM come from the germline V gene. This CDR3 has 13 residues. As DNA, the CDR3 is TGTGCCAGCAGGCTCGACAGGGCTTCACCCCTCCACTTT. Translation gives CASRLDRASPLHF.

A note on this clone: Distinct nucleotide sequences in the sample also encode this CDR3. J is TRBJ1-6 and V is TRBV5-4; TRBD1 matches at 7 bases. V was clipped by 0 bases and J by 7 bases; unmatched bases: 1. The CDR3 extends over 14 amino acids. The germline CDR1 and CDR2 sequences are SGHNT and YYREEE (reference sequence). The CDR3 nucleotides read TGTGCCAGCAGCTTGGTAGGGGGCAATTCACCCCTCCACTTT. Translation gives CASSLVGGNSPLHF.

This rearrangement joins TRBV7-9 to TRBJ1-1; no reliable D call. The CDR3 spans 13 residues. Germline CDR1 reads SEHNR; CDR2 reads FQNEAQ (reference sequence). V lost 2 bases to trimming and J lost 4 bases, with 8 bases between them. CDR3 sequence (DNA): TGTGCCAGCAGCTTATGGGCTTCCACTGAAGCTTTCTTT. It is translated as CASSLWASTEAFF.

The chain combines TRBV12-3 or TRBV12-4 with TRBJ1-2; tentatively, D is TRBD1 (5 bases). The germline V and J ends were trimmed by 5 bases and 7 bases, with 14 bases remaining between them. The CDR3 has 13 amino acids. The CDR3 region has the DNA TGTGCCAGCAGTACTCAGGGATCTCGTGGCTACACCTTC. The encoded protein is CASSTQGSRGYTF.

J is TRBJ2-1 and V is TRBV19; 8 bases match TRBD1. J was trimmed by 1 base and V by 7 bases; bases with no gene match: 6. The CDR3 is 15 amino acids. CDR1 is LNHDA and CDR2 is SQIVND in the germline V gene (reference sequence). CDR3 DNA: TGTGCCAGTACCGACAGGGGACGGTCCTACAATGAGCAGTTCTTC. Translating gives CASTDRGRSYNEQFF.

V and J are TRBV6-1 and TRBJ2-1, with D tentatively TRBD2 (5 bases). Deletions cut 1 base from V and 6 bases from J, with 10 bases between. The CDR3 totals 14 residues. Germline-derived CDR1 and CDR2 are MNHNS and SASEGT. The DNA of the CDR3 is TGTGCCAGCAGTGAAGGAATAGCGACCAATGAGCAGTTCTTC. Its translation: CASSEGIATNEQFF.

The DNA of the CDR3 is TGTGCCAGCAGCTTAGGGGGTGGCGGGAACAATGAGCAGTTCTTC. The encoded protein is CASSLGGGGNNEQFF. J is TRBJ2-1 and V is TRBV7-3; D might be TRBD2 (6 bases). The CDR3 length is 15 residues. The V end was cut by 2 bases, the J end by 5 bases, with 13 bases between. CDR1 is SGHTA, CDR2 FQGTGA, per germline.

The V and J genes are TRBV7-8 and TRBJ1-5; possibly TRBD1 for D (6 bases). Germline-derived CDR1 and CDR2 are SGHVS and FQNEAQ. This CDR3 is built from 15 residues. The V end was cut by 3 bases, the J end by 7 bases, with 16 bases between. The CDR3 region is CASSFIAGQKQPQHF. CDR3 in DNA: TGTGCCAGCAGCTTCATCGCCGGACAGAAACAGCCCCAGCATTTT.

The rearrangement joins TRBV11-3 to TRBJ2-1; D may be TRBD1 (6 bases). The CDR3 is 17 residues long. The germline V and J ends were trimmed by 2 bases and 5 bases, with 19 bases remaining between them. Per the germline V gene, CDR1 is SGHNT and CDR2 is YENEEA. CDR3 sequence reads: CASSLQGWQGSDNEQFF. The CDR3 DNA is TGTGCCAGCAGCTTACAGGGGTGGCAGGGGTCAGACAATGAGCAGTTCTTC.

The chain combines TRBV5-1 with TRBJ2-3; possible D gene TRBD2, 6 bases. Germline V CDR1 and CDR2: SGHRS, YFSETQ. CDR3 length: 15 amino acids. Trimming took 4 bases from V and 4 from J, leaving 16 bases between them. This CDR3 is CASSRVGLASDTQYF. The CDR3 region has the DNA TGCGCCAGCAGCAGGGTTGGTCTAGCGTCAGATACGCAGTATTTT.

This clone was seen a single time. V is TRBV5-1 and J is TRBJ1-2, with a weak D call TRBD1 (6 bases). This CDR3 comprises 12 residues. Deletions cut 3 bases from V and 8 bases from J, with 11 bases between. Germline CDR1 reads SGHRS; CDR2 reads YFSETQ. The CDR3 bases are TGCGCCAGCAGCTCCGGGACACAGGGCTACACCTTC. Translating it yields CASSSGTQGYTF.